This passage covers 10 T cell receptor beta chains from one sample sequenced in a study of regulatory T cells in long-lasting Graves disease. Through Arm-PCR of CDR3 regions and iRepertoire HTBI primers, TCR beta libraries were built. TCRdb passed the multiplex PCR reads through MiXCR, listing each CDR3 protein once. Here the sample spans approximately 690,000 distinct CDR3 sequences, roughly 30% being singletons. Time point denoted: persistent/refractory GD, antithyroid drugs over 5 years with positive TRAb. The TCR library was made from RNA that had been extracted from PBMCs in TRIzol. Source: peripheral blood mononuclear cells (PBMCs), taken when the disease was refractory, from a patient treated with antithyroid drugs. The receptors were sampled from a female donor with Graves disease.

The table lists this clonotype with a few counts. Since a much larger clone is just one base distant, this may be a read error. The genes are TRBV3-1 and TRBJ1-5; unclear D gene. This CDR3 spans 14 amino acids. Per the germline V gene, CDR1 is LGHDT and CDR2 is YNNKEL (reference sequence). Between the trimmed V and J ends, which lost 1 base and 0 bases, there was a span of 4 bases. The CDR3 DNA is TGTGCCAGCAGCCAAGGGGCTAGCAATCAGCCCCAGCATTTT. Residues: CASSQGASNQPQHF.

V usage is TRBV5-1 and J usage is TRBJ2-7, with D perhaps TRBD1 (6 bases). CDR1 and CDR2 (germline): SGHRS, YFSETQ. With 1 base removed from V and 4 bases from J, the gap between germline ends came to 12 bases. The CDR3 is 14 residues long. The CDR3 is CASSLQTGLYEQYF. Here the CDR3 DNA reads TGCGCCAGCAGCTTGCAAACAGGGCTATACGAGCAGTACTTC. The whole variable domain, filled in from reference TRBV5-1 and TRBJ2-7, reads KAGVTQTPRYLIKTRGQQVTLSCSPISGHRSVSWYQQTPGQGLQFLFEYFSETQRNKGNFPGRFSGRQFSNSRSEMNVSTLELGDSALYLCASSLQTGLYEQYFGPGTRLTVT.

The chain employs TRBV19 and TRBJ2-5; TRBD1 matches 7 bases. J gave up 2 bases and V 4 bases, and 10 bases lay outside the gene matches. The CDR3 has 16 amino acids. Germline loops: CDR1 LNHDA, CDR2 SQIVND (reference sequence). The CDR3 protein is CASSTPDRRWQETQYF. DNA for the CDR3: TGTGCCAGTAGTACCCCGGACAGGAGGTGGCAAGAGACCCAGTACTTC.

This clonotype showed up just a few times. A read error may produce the germline difference seen at one junction end. CDR3 protein: CASSPRLDRGPSF. Here the CDR3 DNA reads TGTGCCAGCAGCCCCCGGCTGGACAGAGGCCCTTCCTTT. J is TRBJ1-1 and V is TRBV3-1, with D tentatively TRBD1 (6 bases). Per the germline V gene, CDR1 is LGHDT and CDR2 is YNNKEL (reference sequence). The CDR3 runs to 13 residues.

The chain links TRBV20-1 to TRBJ1-1; D uncertain. Trimming left V 1 base short and J 0 bases short, with 12 bases between. The CDR3 covers 15 residues. Germline V lookup: CDR1 DFQATT, CDR2 SNEGSKA (reference sequence). The CDR3 loop reads CSARVEQTMNTEAFF. In DNA form, the CDR3 reads TGCAGTGCTAGAGTCGAACAGACTATGAACACTGAAGCTTTCTTT.

This clonotype has just a few counts. This CDR3 reads CASSPPSSEDRRETQYF. As DNA, the CDR3 is TGTGCCAGCTCACCACCGTCGTCGGAGGACCGGAGAGAGACCCAGTACTTC. The genes are TRBV18 and TRBJ2-5; possibly TRBD2 for D (5 bases). Trimming pared 0 bases from V and 4 bases from J, leaving 18 bases between. CDR1 and CDR2 (germline): KGHSH, LQKENI. CDR3 length: 17 residues.

This clonotype has a count of ten or more. In DNA form, the CDR3 reads TGTGCCAGCAGTTTATGGGCTAACTATGGCTACACCTTC. This encodes CASSLWANYGYTF. This rearrangement joins TRBV12-3 or TRBV12-4 to TRBJ1-2; D is ambiguous. V was shortened by 2 bases and J by 0 bases, with 4 bases between the two germline ends. The CDR3 runs 13 residues.

This clonotype showed up just a few times. This chain uses TRBV27 with TRBJ2-5; TRBD2 agrees at 7 bases. Unmatched junction bases numbered 6, after V lost 5 bases and J lost 3 bases. This CDR3 has 14 residues. Looked up from germline, CDR1 is MNHEY and CDR2 is SMNVEV (reference sequence). The CDR3 sequence: CASSLLRGEETQYF. For the CDR3, the DNA is TGTGCCAGCAGTCTACTTCGGGGGGAAGAGACCCAGTACTTC.

This clonotype was detected ten times or more. The chain combines TRBV11-2 with TRBJ2-5; 8 bases are shared with TRBD1. This CDR3 spans 15 amino acids. J gave up 5 bases and V 1 base, and 6 bases lay outside the gene matches. The germline gives CDR1 SGHAT, CDR2 FQNNGV. Written as DNA, the CDR3 is TGTGCCAGCAGCTTAGGCGCAGGGGGCCTGGAGACCCAGTACTTC. It encodes CASSLGAGGLETQYF.

This clonotype showed up just a few times. This chain uses TRBV29-1 with TRBJ1-2, with TRBD1 identical over 7 bases. The CDR3 sequence is 15 residues long. Germline V gene data show CDR1 as SQVTM and CDR2 as ANQGSEA. V lost 0 bases and J lost 3; bases outside the gene matches: 7. The CDR3 protein is CSVEESDRAHYGYTF. In DNA form, the CDR3 reads TGCAGCGTTGAAGAATCCGACAGGGCGCACTATGGCTACACCTTC. Using reference TRBV29-1 and TRBJ1-2 for the parts outside the CDR3, the full variable domain is SAVISQKPSRDICQRGTSLTIQCQVDSQVTMMFWYRQQPGQSLTLIATANQGSEATYESGFVIDKFPISRPNLTFSTLTVSNMSPEDSSIYLCSVEESDRAHYGYTFGSGTRLTVV.